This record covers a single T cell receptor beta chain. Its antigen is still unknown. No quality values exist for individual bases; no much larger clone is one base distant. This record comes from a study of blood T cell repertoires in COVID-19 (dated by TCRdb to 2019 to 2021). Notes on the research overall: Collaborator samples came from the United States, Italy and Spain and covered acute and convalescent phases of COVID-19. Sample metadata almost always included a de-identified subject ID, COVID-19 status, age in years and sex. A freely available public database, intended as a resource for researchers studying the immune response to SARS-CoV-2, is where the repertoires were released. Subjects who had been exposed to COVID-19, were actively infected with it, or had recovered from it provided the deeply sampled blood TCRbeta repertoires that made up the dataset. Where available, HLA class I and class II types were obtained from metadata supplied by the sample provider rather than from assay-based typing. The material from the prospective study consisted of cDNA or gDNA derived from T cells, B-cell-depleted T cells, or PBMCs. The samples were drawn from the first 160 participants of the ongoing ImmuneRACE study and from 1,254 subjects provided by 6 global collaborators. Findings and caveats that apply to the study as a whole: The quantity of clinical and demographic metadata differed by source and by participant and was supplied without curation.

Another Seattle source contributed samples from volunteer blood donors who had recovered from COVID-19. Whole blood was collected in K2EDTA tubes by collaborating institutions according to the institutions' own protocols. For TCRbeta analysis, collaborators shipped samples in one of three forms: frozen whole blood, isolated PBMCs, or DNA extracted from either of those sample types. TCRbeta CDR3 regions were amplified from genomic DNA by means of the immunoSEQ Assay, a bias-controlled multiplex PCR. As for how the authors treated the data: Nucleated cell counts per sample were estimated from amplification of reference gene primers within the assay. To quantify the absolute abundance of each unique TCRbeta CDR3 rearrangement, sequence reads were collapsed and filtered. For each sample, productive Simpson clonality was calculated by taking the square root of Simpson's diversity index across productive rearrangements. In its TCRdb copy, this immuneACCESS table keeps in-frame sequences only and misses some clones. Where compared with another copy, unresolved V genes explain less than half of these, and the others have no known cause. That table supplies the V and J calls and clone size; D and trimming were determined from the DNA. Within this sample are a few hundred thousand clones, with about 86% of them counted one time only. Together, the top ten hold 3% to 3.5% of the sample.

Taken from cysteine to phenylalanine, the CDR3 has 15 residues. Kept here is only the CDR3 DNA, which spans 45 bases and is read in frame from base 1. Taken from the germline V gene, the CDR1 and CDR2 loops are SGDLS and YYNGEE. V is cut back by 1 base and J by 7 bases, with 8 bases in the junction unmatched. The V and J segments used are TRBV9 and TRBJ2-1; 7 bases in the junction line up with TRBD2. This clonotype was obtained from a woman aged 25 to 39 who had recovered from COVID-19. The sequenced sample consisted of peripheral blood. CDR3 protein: CASSVTLASANEQFF. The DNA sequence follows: TGTGCCAGCAGCGTAACACTAGCGAGTGCAAATGAGCAGTTCTTC.